These 27 T cell receptor beta chains came from one sample sequenced in a study of cytomegalovirus exposure and HLA in healthy donors (TCRdb year 2017). Libraries came from the immunoSEQ multiplex PCR assay. For the multiplex PCR, a mixture combining 60 forward primers for TCR Vbeta segments and 13 reverse primers for TCR Jbeta segments was used. The table was pulled from immuneACCESS by TCRdb, which kept in-frame rearrangements only. Such tables lose some clones; where checked, under half of the loss comes from unresolved V genes, and the rest has no known cause. Counted in this sample were around 130,000 clones; roughly 90% of them appeared once. The ten largest clones take up around 0.54% of the sample. The sequencing input was PBMCs. The source of these receptors is a woman between 35 and 50 years old in good health and CMV-seronegative.

On this clone itself: Different DNA sequences within this sample yield the same CDR3. V gene TRBV7-8 combines with J gene TRBJ2-3; 7 positions match TRBD2. This CDR3 has 14 residues. Trimming removed 0 bases from V and 3 bases from J; junction bases left unmatched: 0. Germline loops: CDR1 SGHVS, CDR2 FQNEAQ. CDR3 loop: CASSLAGGTDTQYF. Written as DNA, the CDR3 is TGTGCCAGCAGCTTAGCGGGGGGGACAGATACGCAGTATTTT. Drawing the rest from reference TRBV7-8 and TRBJ2-3, the complete variable domain is GAGVSQSPRYKVAKRGQDVALRCDPISGHVSLFWYQQALGQGPEFLTYFQNEAQLDKSGLPSDRFFAERPEGSVSTLKIQRTQQEDSAVYLCASSLAGGTDTQYFGPGTRLTVL.

J is TRBJ1-6 and V is TRBV7-6; 9 bases line up with TRBD1. The CDR3 has 15 residues. The germline V gene has CDR1 SGHVS and CDR2 FNYEAQ. The ends lost 0 bases at V and 7 bases at J; junction bases unmatched: 1. The CDR3 sequence is CASSLAGTGNSPLHF. Here the CDR3 DNA reads TGTGCCAGCAGCTTAGCCGGGACAGGGAATTCACCCCTCCACTTT.

This sequence joins TRBV10-2 and TRBJ2-5; no clear D gene. The end of the DNA fits TRBJ2-7 better, so the J call may be wrong. This CDR3 is 13 amino acids long. The germline gives CDR1 WSHSY, CDR2 SAAADI. The CDR3 protein is CASSAPFAYEQYF. CDR3 sequence (DNA): TGCGCCAGCAGTGCTCCGTTTGCTTACGAGCAGTACTTC.

This clone showed up just a few times. This chain uses TRBV4-1 with TRBJ2-7, with a tentative D call TRBD1 (5 bases). Trimming took off 2 bases at V and 2 bases at J, with 10 bases between the two ends. The germline gives CDR1 MGHRA, CDR2 YSYEKL. The CDR3 runs 14 residues. CDR3 loop: CASSQSETAYEQYF. The CDR3 DNA is TGCGCCAGCAGCCAAAGCGAGACAGCCTACGAGCAGTACTTC.

This chain connects TRBV5-1 to TRBJ1-2; the match to TRBD1 covers 9 bases. Germline-derived CDR1 and CDR2 are SGHRS and YFSETQ. V lost 0 bases and J lost 7; bases outside the gene matches: 7. The CDR3 contains 15 residues. CDR3 nucleotide sequence: TGCGCCAGCAGCTTGGCTCCGGGACAGGGAGCTGGCTACACCTTC. This translates into CASSLAPGQGAGYTF.

The V and J genes are TRBV6-1 and TRBJ1-1; a weak D match, TRBD1 (5 bases). The CDR3 loop spans 14 amino acids. Germline CDR1 and CDR2: MNHNS and SASEGT. Deletions cut 7 bases from V and 4 bases from J, with 16 bases between. The CDR3 region is CASTERGVFTEAFF. The CDR3 DNA reads as TGTGCCAGCACCGAAAGGGGCGTCTTCACTGAAGCTTTCTTT.

CDR3 region: CASNTPDRASYEQYF. CDR3 DNA: TGTGCCAGCAATACCCCGGACAGGGCCTCCTACGAGCAGTACTTC. V is TRBV28 and J is TRBJ2-7; TRBD1 matches 8 bases. V dropped 7 bases and J dropped 0; count of bases not matched to a gene: 8. This CDR3 spans 15 amino acids. Germline assignment: CDR1 MDHEN and CDR2 SYDVKM.

This rearrangement joins TRBV10-3 to TRBJ2-7; TRBD1 matches at 10 bases. The ends lost 6 bases at V and 3 bases at J; junction bases unmatched: 2. The CDR3 has 13 residues. Germline V lookup: CDR1 ENHRY, CDR2 SYGVKD. CDR3 DNA: TGTGCCATCAGAGGACAGGGGGTCTACGAGCAGTACTTC. Its translation is CAIRGQGVYEQYF.

The chain joins TRBV11-2 to TRBJ1-2; D not certain. V lost 7 bases to trimming and J lost 5 bases, with 8 bases between them. The CDR3 consists of 11 residues. Germline-derived CDR1 and CDR2 are SGHAT and FQNNGV. CDR3 nucleotide sequence: TGTGCCAGCAAGGGAGGTTATGGCTACACCTTC. It codes for CASKGGYGYTF.

With regard to this clone: Compared with germline, one end of the junction differs, possibly owing to a read error. The J gene is TRBJ2-4, the V gene TRBV30, with 9 bases identical to TRBD2. In germline, CDR1 is GTSNPN, CDR2 SVGIG (reference sequence). The CDR3 has 14 residues. CDR3 amino acids: CAWNSGTSKSIQYF. For the CDR3, the DNA is TGTGCCTGGAATAGCGGGACTAGCAAAAGCATTCAGTACTTC.

This clone occurred once. This chain links TRBV5-1 with TRBJ1-2; 7 nucleotides line up with TRBD1. The V segment lost 0 bases and the J segment 0 bases; nucleotides outside the gene matches: 2. This CDR3 has 15 residues. Germline lookup yields CDR1 SGHRS and CDR2 YFSETQ. CDR3 amino acids: CASSLGDRTNYGYTF. CDR3 nucleotides: TGCGCCAGCAGCTTGGGGGACAGAACTAACTATGGCTACACCTTC.

DNA of the CDR3: TGTGCCAGCAGCAGAAACCCCGGACAGCACACTGAAGCTTTCTTT. This sequence encodes CASSRNPGQHTEAFF. The J gene is TRBJ1-1, the V gene TRBV7-2; D might be TRBD1 (6 bases). This CDR3 is built from 15 residues. Germline V lookup: CDR1 SGHTA, CDR2 FQGNSA. Deletions cut 5 bases from V and 3 bases from J, with 16 bases between.

In the case of this clone: Germline and junction disagree at one end, which may indicate a read error. This chain links TRBV19 with TRBJ2-3; 7 bases map to TRBD2. The CDR3 extends over 14 amino acids. Germline CDR1 LNHDA, CDR2 SQIVND (reference sequence). CDR3 DNA sequence: TGTGCCAGTGGTATCACTAGCGGCACAGATACGCAGTATTTT. Translation gives CASGITSGTDTQYF.

The V call is TRBV4-1, the J call TRBJ1-4; D is perhaps TRBD1 (5 bases). Deletions cut 1 base from V and 8 bases from J, with 17 bases between. Germline V gene data show CDR1 as MGHRA and CDR2 as YSYEKL. The CDR3 spans 16 residues. CDR3 region: CASSQVPGNPLEKLFF. The CDR3, as DNA: TGCGCCAGCAGCCAAGTCCCAGGGAATCCCCTCGAAAAACTGTTTTTT.

The V gene is TRBV21-1, the J gene TRBJ1-2; the tabulated D call, TRBD1, remains unverified against the DNA. TRBV21-1 is a known pseudogene. This CDR3 contains 15 residues. CDR3 in DNA: TGTGCCAGCAGCAGCAGGGACAGAATGAAATATGGCTACACCTTC. Amino acids: CASSSRDRMKYGYTF.

The V gene is TRBV5-6, the J gene TRBJ1-2; D is ambiguous. Germline loops: CDR1 SGHDT, CDR2 YYEEEE. CDR3 size: 12 residues. V was clipped by 4 bases and J by 4 bases, with 8 bases between them. The chain's CDR3 is CASSPGTYGYTF. CDR3 nucleotide sequence: TGTGCCAGCAGCCCAGGAACCTATGGCTACACCTTC. The complete variable domain, with remaining parts taken from reference TRBV5-6 and TRBJ1-2, reads DAGVTQSPTHLIKTRGQQVTLRCSPKSGHDTVSWYQQALGQGPQFIFQYYEEEERQRGNFPDRFSGHQFPNYSSELNVNALLLGDSALYLCASSPGTYGYTFGSGTRLTVV.

The chain couples TRBV27 to TRBJ2-5; D ambiguous. The V gene lost 1 base and the J gene lost 5 bases, with 8 bases spanning the gap. The germline CDR1 and CDR2 sequences are MNHEY and SMNVEV (reference sequence). The CDR3 contains 13 residues. This CDR3 is CASSLLSRETQYF. CDR3 DNA: TGTGCCAGCAGTTTATTGTCTCGGGAGACCCAGTACTTC.

V is TRBV5-1 and J is TRBJ2-4; TRBD1 aligns across 7 bases. The CDR3 sequence is 18 residues long. Germline V lookup: CDR1 SGHRS, CDR2 YFSETQ. V shed 0 bases, J shed 6 bases, and the junction held 15 bases outside the gene matches. For the CDR3, the DNA is TGCGCCAGCAGCTTGGGGTTCGGACAGGCCACCTGGGGAAACATTCAGTACTTC. Protein: CASSLGFGQATWGNIQYF. The full variable domain, with the rest looked up from reference TRBV5-1 and TRBJ2-4, is KAGVTQTPRYLIKTRGQQVTLSCSPISGHRSVSWYQQTPGQGLQFLFEYFSETQRNKGNFPGRFSGRQFSNSRSEMNVSTLELGDSALYLCASSLGFGQATWGNIQYFGAGTRLSVL.

This rearrangement joins TRBV9 to TRBJ1-2, with TRBD1 as a possible D gene (5 bases). V was shortened by 0 bases and J by 3 bases, with 12 bases between the two germline ends. The CDR3 spans 15 residues. Per germline, CDR1 SGDLS and CDR2 YYNGEE. The CDR3 reads CASSVVGGTDYGYTF. DNA of the CDR3: TGTGCCAGCAGCGTAGTGGGGGGGACTGACTATGGCTACACCTTC.

J is TRBJ2-3 and V is TRBV9, with a possible D match to TRBD1 (5 bases). CDR3 length: 16 residues. CDR1 is SGDLS and CDR2 is YYNGEE in the germline V gene. V was trimmed by 1 base and J by 2 bases, leaving 14 bases between them. The CDR3 here is CASSVSTGYNTDTQYF. CDR3 DNA: TGTGCCAGCAGCGTATCTACAGGCTACAACACAGATACGCAGTATTTT.

This clone was counted once. The chain joins TRBV15 to TRBJ2-1; D gene unclear. The V gene lost 0 bases and the J gene lost 7 bases, with 4 bases spanning the gap. Germline lookup yields CDR1 LNHNV and CDR2 YYDKDF (reference sequence). This CDR3 is 12 amino acids long. CDR3 amino acids: CATSRDTNEQFF. CDR3 bases: TGTGCCACCAGCAGAGACACAAATGAGCAGTTCTTC.

To note about this clone: The junction departs from the called germline gene at one end, perhaps through a read error. The rearrangement joins TRBV2 to TRBJ2-7, with 7 bases matching TRBD2. The CDR3 covers 14 residues. Germline-derived CDR1 and CDR2 are SNHLY and FYNNEI. CDR3 sequence (DNA): TGTGCCAGCAGGGGGGGGGTCCCCCTCGGAAGTGGTTGCTTC. This codes for CASRGGVPLGSGCF.

The chain employs TRBV5-1 and TRBJ2-6, with a tentative D call TRBD2 (6 bases). V was shortened by 4 bases and J by 0 bases, with 11 bases between the two germline ends. Germline CDR1 SGHRS, CDR2 YFSETQ. The CDR3 extends over 16 amino acids. CDR3 protein: CASSGGTSSGANVLTF. In DNA form, the CDR3 reads TGCGCCAGCAGCGGCGGGACCTCCTCTGGGGCCAACGTCCTGACTTTC.

The V call is TRBV28, the J call TRBJ1-5; no firm D call. The germline V gene encodes CDR1 MDHEN and CDR2 SYDVKM. There are 14 residues in the CDR3. V gave up 10 bases and J gave up 1 base, with 14 bases separating them. CDR3 residues: CATRNGGSNQPQHF. In DNA, the CDR3 is TGTGCCACCAGGAATGGAGGGAGCAATCAGCCCCAGCATTTT.

The chain carries TRBV6-5 and TRBJ2-7, with TRBD1 matching over 10 bases. J gave up 3 bases and V 10 bases, and 6 bases lay outside the gene matches. Looked up from germline, CDR1 is MNHEY and CDR2 is SVGAGI. This CDR3 has 13 residues. The DNA of the CDR3 is TGTGCCATCAGGGGACAGGGGATCTACGAGCAGTACTTC. Its translation: CAIRGQGIYEQYF.

This clone was counted between two and nine times. This chain joins TRBV5-4 and TRBJ1-3; 9 nucleotides align to TRBD1. The germline V gene encodes CDR1 SGHNT and CDR2 YYREEE (reference sequence). The CDR3 contains 16 residues. Trimming took 0 bases from V and 2 from J; bases not matched to a gene: 3. The CDR3 region is CASSLGQGEAGNTIYF. In DNA form, the CDR3 reads TGTGCCAGCAGCTTGGGACAGGGGGAGGCTGGAAACACCATATATTTT.

The V and J genes are TRBV7-2 and TRBJ1-5; D unclear. The CDR3 has 13 amino acids. V was shortened by 6 bases and J by 4 bases, with 10 bases between the two germline ends. Germline CDR1 SGHTA, CDR2 FQGNSA. CDR3 residues: CASSSTRNQPQHF. The CDR3, as DNA: TGTGCCAGCAGTTCAACGCGGAATCAGCCCCAGCATTTT.